Below, 15 T cell receptor beta chains from the same sample are listed, as sequenced in a study of blood T cell repertoires in COVID-19. Using immunoSEQ multiplex PCR, the repertoire was profiled, and TCRdb retains in-frame clones only, with some absent. The repertoire consists of 100,000 to 150,000 clones, with 70% to 90% occurring once and the leading ten covering about 7.3%. Sequenced sample: peripheral blood. The receptor set was obtained from a man aged 50-60 years with acute or convalescent COVID-19.

The rearrangement joins TRBV3-1 (or the pseudogene TRBV3-2) to TRBJ1-2, with D unclear. CDR3 length equals 13 residues. V was pared by 0 bases and J by 2 bases, with 4 bases between. Germline V gene data show CDR1 as LGHDT and CDR2 as YNNKEL (reference sequence). CDR3 amino acids: CASSQDRNYGYTF. DNA of the CDR3: TGTGCCAGCAGCCAAGACAGAAACTATGGCTACACCTTC.

V is TRBV30 and J is TRBJ2-1; 8 bases map to TRBD2. This CDR3 contains 13 residues. V trimming: 5 bases; J trimming: 7 bases; junction bases outside the gene matches: 7. Germline CDR1 and CDR2: GTSNPN and SVGIG (reference sequence). CDR3 bases: TGTGCCTGGGGGGAGGCTAGCGGGAATGAGCAGTTCTTC. Its protein product is CAWGEASGNEQFF.

This clone appeared a few times. The chain joins TRBV24-1 to TRBJ1-2, with 8 bases identical to TRBD1. CDR1 is KGHDR and CDR2 is SFDVKD in the germline V gene. The CDR3 has 14 residues. V lost 3 bases, J lost 4 bases, and 3 bases stayed unmatched. Here the CDR3 DNA reads TGTGCCACCAGTGATCCGGGACAGGTCTATGGCTACACCTTC. Protein: CATSDPGQVYGYTF.

The chain links TRBV18 to TRBJ1-3; no reliable D call. The CDR3 length is 15 residues. Trimming pared 5 bases from V and 0 bases from J, leaving 11 bases between. Germline V CDR1 and CDR2: KGHSH, LQKENI. This CDR3 reads CASSATTLSGNTIYF. CDR3 sequence (DNA): TGTGCCAGCTCAGCGACAACACTCTCTGGAAACACCATATATTTT.

V gene TRBV5-1 combines with J gene TRBJ2-3; D call uncertain. The germline V gene has CDR1 SGHRS and CDR2 YFSETQ. There are 12 residues in the CDR3. The germline V and J ends were trimmed by 5 bases and 0 bases, with 4 bases remaining between them. CDR3 sequence reads: CASRESTDTQYF. Here the CDR3 DNA reads TGCGCCAGCAGGGAGAGCACAGATACGCAGTATTTT. Full variable domain (rest looked up from reference TRBV5-1 and TRBJ2-3): KAGVTQTPRYLIKTRGQQVTLSCSPISGHRSVSWYQQTPGQGLQFLFEYFSETQRNKGNFPGRFSGRQFSNSRSEMNVSTLELGDSALYLCASRESTDTQYFGPGTRLTVL.

The chain combines TRBV29-1 with TRBJ1-1; no firm D call. The CDR3 sequence is 11 residues long. The V end lost 5 bases, the J end lost 8 bases, and 12 bases lay between the germline ends. Germline V gene data show CDR1 as SQVTM and CDR2 as ANQGSEA. CDR3 sequence: CSVTGPPEAFF. CDR3 nucleotides: TGCAGCGTTACTGGGCCTCCCGAAGCTTTCTTT. Combining the CDR3 with reference TRBV29-1 and TRBJ1-1 gives the whole variable domain SAVISQKPSRDICQRGTSLTIQCQVDSQVTMMFWYRQQPGQSLTLIATANQGSEATYESGFVIDKFPISRPNLTFSTLTVSNMSPEDSSIYLCSVTGPPEAFFGQGTRLTVV.

This clone has just one count. V gene TRBV2 combines with J gene TRBJ2-2, with D perhaps TRBD2 (6 bases). The CDR3 contains 15 residues. Germline V gene data show CDR1 as SNHLY and CDR2 as FYNNEI. V was trimmed by 5 bases and J by 3 bases, leaving 13 bases between them. The CDR3: CASSYGRGDTGELFF. The CDR3 DNA reads TGTGCCAGCAGTTACGGGCGGGGAGACACCGGGGAGCTGTTTTTT.

This clone has a single count. The J gene is TRBJ2-4, the V gene TRBV5-1; 12 nucleotides match TRBD2. The CDR3 extends over 21 amino acids. The V and J ends lost 1 base and 1 base, in that order; junction bases with no gene match: 15. CDR1 and CDR2 from the germline V gene are SGHRS and YFSETQ. Written as DNA, the CDR3 is TGCGCCAGCAGCTTGTTCGGTCCGGGACTAGCGGGTACCCTGGCCAAAAACATTCAGTACTTC. This translates into CASSLFGPGLAGTLAKNIQYF.

A few counts support this clone. The V call is TRBV7-2, the J call TRBJ1-3, with 7 bases fitting TRBD1. Germline V lookup: CDR1 SGHTA, CDR2 FQGNSA. Trimming removed 6 bases from V and 0 bases from J; junction bases left unmatched: 5. The CDR3 contains 15 residues. CDR3 sequence: CASRATGVSGNTIYF. The CDR3 DNA reads as TGTGCCAGCAGGGCAACAGGGGTCTCTGGAAACACCATATATTTT.

A word on this clone: The germline gene is not matched at one end of the junction; a read error may be the cause. The V gene is TRBV6-2 or TRBV6-3, the J gene TRBJ2-7; 9 bases match TRBD1. The CDR3 loop spans 14 amino acids. The germline CDR1 and CDR2 sequences are MNHEY and SVGEGT. In DNA form, the CDR3 reads TGTGCCAGCAGCAAGGGACAGGGCGTCTACAAGCAGTACTTC. Its translation is CASSKGQGVYKQYF.

This rearrangement joins TRBV11-2 to TRBJ1-1; D gene uncertain. The CDR3 length is 14 residues. The germline V gene encodes CDR1 SGHAT and CDR2 FQNNGV. The V gene lost 8 bases and the J gene lost 10 bases, with 23 bases spanning the gap. The CDR3 loop is CASGAYGRTPLAFF. The CDR3 region has the DNA TGTGCCAGCGGCGCCTATGGCAGGACTCCTTTAGCTTTCTTT. The entire variable domain, with the rest obtained from reference TRBV11-2 and TRBJ1-1, is as follows: EAGVAQSPRYKIIEKRQSVAFWCNPISGHATLYWYQQILGQGPKLLIQFQNNGVVDDSQLPKDRFSAERLKGVDSTLKIQPAKLEDSAVYLCASGAYGRTPLAFFGQGTRLTVV.

The chain has TRBV12-3 or TRBV12-4 and TRBJ2-5, with D tentatively TRBD2 (5 bases). With 3 bases removed from V and 5 bases from J, the gap between germline ends came to 10 bases. The CDR3 loop spans 13 amino acids. The CDR3 DNA is TGTGCCAGCAGTTTCGGGATGGGGGAGACCCAGTACTTC. Translated, it gives CASSFGMGETQYF.

The V gene is TRBV9, the J gene TRBJ2-1, with 8 bases aligning to TRBD2. The V segment lost 1 base and the J segment 7 bases; nucleotides outside the gene matches: 10. The length of the CDR3 is 16 residues. CDR1 and CDR2 (germline): SGDLS, YYNGEE. In nucleotides, the CDR3 is TGTGCCAGCAGCGTATCCCCAGCGGGAGTGGGGAATGAGCAGTTCTTC. It yields the protein CASSVSPAGVGNEQFF.

The genes are TRBV5-4 and TRBJ1-1, with D hard to call. CDR1 and CDR2 (germline): SGHNT, YYREEE (reference sequence). This CDR3 is built from 14 residues. The V gene lost 0 bases and the J gene lost 0 bases, with 6 bases spanning the gap. CDR3 sequence (DNA): TGTGCCAGCAGCTTGGTACAGATGAACACTGAAGCTTTCTTT. Translated: CASSLVQMNTEAFF.

The chain's CDR3 is CAARGRMNTEAFF. CDR3 DNA sequence: TGTGCCGCCAGGGGGCGTATGAACACTGAAGCTTTCTTT. This chain links TRBV2 with TRBJ1-1, with 8 bases matching TRBD1. The CDR3 runs to 13 residues. Per germline, CDR1 SNHLY and CDR2 FYNNEI. V dropped 11 bases and J dropped 0; count of bases not matched to a gene: 5.